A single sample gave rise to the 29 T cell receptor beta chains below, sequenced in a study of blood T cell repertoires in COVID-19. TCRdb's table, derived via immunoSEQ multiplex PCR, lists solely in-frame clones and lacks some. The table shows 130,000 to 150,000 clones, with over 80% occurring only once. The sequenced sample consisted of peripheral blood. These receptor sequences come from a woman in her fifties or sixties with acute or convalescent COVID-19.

The CDR3 nucleotides are TGTGCCAGTAGTTCCCGGGACAGGGTTAACTATGGCTACACCTTC. Residues: CASSSRDRVNYGYTF. This sequence joins TRBV19 and TRBJ1-2; 9 bases are shared with TRBD1. This CDR3 has 15 residues. The V gene end was trimmed by 5 bases and the J gene end by 1 base; junction bases not matched to a gene: 5. Germline V CDR1 and CDR2: LNHDA, SQIVND (reference sequence).

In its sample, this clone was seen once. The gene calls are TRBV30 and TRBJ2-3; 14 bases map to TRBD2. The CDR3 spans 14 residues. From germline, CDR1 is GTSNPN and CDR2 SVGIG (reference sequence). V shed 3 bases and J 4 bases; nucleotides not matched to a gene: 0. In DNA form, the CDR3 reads TGTGCCTGGAGGACTAGCGGGGGGGCAGATACGCAGTATTTT. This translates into CAWRTSGGADTQYF.

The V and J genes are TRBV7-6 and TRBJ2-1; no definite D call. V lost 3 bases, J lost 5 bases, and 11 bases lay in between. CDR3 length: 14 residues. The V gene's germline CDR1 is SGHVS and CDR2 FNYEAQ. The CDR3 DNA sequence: TGTGCCAGCAGCTTGGGCTCCATGAACAATGAGCAGTTCTTC. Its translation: CASSLGSMNNEQFF.

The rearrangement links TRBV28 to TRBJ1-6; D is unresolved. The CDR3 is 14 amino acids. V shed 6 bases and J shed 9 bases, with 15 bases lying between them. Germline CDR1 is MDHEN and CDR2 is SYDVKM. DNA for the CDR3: TGTGCCAGCAGCCTGGGGTTGGGAGGTTCACCCCTCCACTTT. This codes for CASSLGLGGSPLHF.

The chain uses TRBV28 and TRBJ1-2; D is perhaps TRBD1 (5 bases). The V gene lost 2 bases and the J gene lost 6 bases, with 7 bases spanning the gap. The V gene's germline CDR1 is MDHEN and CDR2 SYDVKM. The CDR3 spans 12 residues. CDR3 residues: CASSLKGHGYTF. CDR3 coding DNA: TGTGCCAGCAGTTTAAAGGGGCATGGCTACACCTTC.

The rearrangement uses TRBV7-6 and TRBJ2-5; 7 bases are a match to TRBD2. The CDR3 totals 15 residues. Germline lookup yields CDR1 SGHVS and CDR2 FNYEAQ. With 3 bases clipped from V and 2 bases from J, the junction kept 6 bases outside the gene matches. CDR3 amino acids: CASSLSGLTQETQYF. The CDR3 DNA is TGTGCCAGCAGCTTGTCGGGACTAACTCAAGAGACCCAGTACTTC. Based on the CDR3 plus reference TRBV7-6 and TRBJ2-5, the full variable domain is GAGVSQSPRYKVTKRGQDVALRCDPISGHVSLYWYRQALGQGPEFLTYFNYEAQQDKSGLPNDRFSAERPEGSISTLTIQRTEQRDSAMYRCASSLSGLTQETQYFGPGTRLLVL.

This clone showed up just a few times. The CDR3 sequence: CSVRRGDYNEQFF. The CDR3 nucleotides are TGCAGCGTTCGGAGGGGCGATTACAATGAGCAGTTCTTC. V gene TRBV29-1 combines with J gene TRBJ2-1; maybe TRBD2 (6 bases). The CDR3 covers 13 residues. Germline CDR1 is SQVTM and CDR2 is ANQGSEA. Trimming left V 5 bases short and J 4 bases short, with 12 bases between.

This CDR3 is CATRTSGTYEQYF. The CDR3 DNA is TGTGCCACCAGGACTAGCGGTACCTACGAGCAGTACTTC. This chain links TRBV6-5 with TRBJ2-7; TRBD2 aligns across 10 bases. This CDR3 comprises 13 residues. The germline V gene encodes CDR1 MNHEY and CDR2 SVGAGI. With 10 bases clipped from V and 2 bases from J, the junction kept 5 bases outside the gene matches.

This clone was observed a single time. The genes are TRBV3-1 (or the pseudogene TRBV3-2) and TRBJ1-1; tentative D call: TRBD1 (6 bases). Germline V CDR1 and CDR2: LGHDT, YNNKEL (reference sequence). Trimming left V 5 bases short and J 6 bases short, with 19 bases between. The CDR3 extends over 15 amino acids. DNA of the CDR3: TGTGCCAGCAGCGACAACAGGGTGGGGATCGCTGAAGCTTTCTTT. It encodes CASSDNRVGIAEAFF.

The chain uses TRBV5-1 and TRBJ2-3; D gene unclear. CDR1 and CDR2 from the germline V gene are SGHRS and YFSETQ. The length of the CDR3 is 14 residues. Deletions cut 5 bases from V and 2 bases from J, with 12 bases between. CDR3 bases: TGCGCCAGCAGTCCTGGCACTAACACAGATACGCAGTATTTT. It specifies CASSPGTNTDTQYF.

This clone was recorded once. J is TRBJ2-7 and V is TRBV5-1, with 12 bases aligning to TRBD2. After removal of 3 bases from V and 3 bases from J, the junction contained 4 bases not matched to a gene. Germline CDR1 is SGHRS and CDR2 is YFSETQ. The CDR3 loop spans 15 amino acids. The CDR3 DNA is TGCGCCAGCAGCTCCGGACTAGCGGGGAACTACGAGCAGTACTTC. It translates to CASSSGLAGNYEQYF.

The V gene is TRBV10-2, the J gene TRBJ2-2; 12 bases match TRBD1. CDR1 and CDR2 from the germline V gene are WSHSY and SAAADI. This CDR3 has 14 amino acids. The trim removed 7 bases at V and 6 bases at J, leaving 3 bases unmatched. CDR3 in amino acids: CASKGQGAAGELFF. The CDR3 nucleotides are TGCGCCAGCAAGGGACAGGGGGCCGCCGGGGAGCTGTTTTTT.

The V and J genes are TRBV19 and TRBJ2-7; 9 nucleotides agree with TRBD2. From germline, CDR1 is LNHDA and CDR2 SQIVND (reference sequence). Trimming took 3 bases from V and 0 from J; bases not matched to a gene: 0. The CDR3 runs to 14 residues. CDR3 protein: CASSMTSGSYEQYF. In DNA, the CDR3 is TGTGCCAGTAGTATGACTAGCGGCTCCTACGAGCAGTACTTC.

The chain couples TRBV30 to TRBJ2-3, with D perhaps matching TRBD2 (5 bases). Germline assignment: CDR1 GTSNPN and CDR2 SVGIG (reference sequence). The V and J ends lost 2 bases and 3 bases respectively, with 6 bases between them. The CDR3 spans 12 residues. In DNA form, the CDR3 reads TGTGCCTGGAGTCCGGGGACAGATACGCAGTATTTT. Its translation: CAWSPGTDTQYF.

CDR3 residues: CAIGPTGGSIETQYF. The CDR3 bases are TGTGCCATCGGGCCGACAGGGGGCTCCATAGAGACCCAGTACTTC. The V call is TRBV10-3, the J call TRBJ2-5; TRBD1 matches at 10 bases. Germline V gene sequence: CDR1 ENHRY, CDR2 SYGVKD. The CDR3 spans 15 residues. With 8 bases clipped from V and 4 bases from J, the junction kept 10 bases outside the gene matches.

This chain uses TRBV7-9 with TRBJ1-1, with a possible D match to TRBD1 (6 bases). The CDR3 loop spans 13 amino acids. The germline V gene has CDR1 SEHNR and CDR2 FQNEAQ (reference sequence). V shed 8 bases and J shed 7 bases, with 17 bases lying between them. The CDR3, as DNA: TGTGCCAGCGGGAAGTTGGACAGCCATGAAGCTTTCTTT. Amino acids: CASGKLDSHEAFF. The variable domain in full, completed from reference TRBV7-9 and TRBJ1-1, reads DTGVSQNPRHKITKRGQNVTFRCDPISEHNRLYWYRQTLGQGPEFLTYFQNEAQLEKSRLLSDRFSAERPKGSFSTLEIQRTEQGDSAMYLCASGKLDSHEAFFGQGTRLTVV.

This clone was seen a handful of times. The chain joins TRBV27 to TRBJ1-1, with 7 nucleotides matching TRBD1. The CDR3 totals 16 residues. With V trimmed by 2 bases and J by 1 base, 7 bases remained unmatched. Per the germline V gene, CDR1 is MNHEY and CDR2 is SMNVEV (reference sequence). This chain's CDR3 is CASSLGTATRNTEAFF. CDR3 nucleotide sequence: TGTGCCAGCAGTTTAGGGACAGCGACAAGGAACACTGAAGCTTTCTTT.

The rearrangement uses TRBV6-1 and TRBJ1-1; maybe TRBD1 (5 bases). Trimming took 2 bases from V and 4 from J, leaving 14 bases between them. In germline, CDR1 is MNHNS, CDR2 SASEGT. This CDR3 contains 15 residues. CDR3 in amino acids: CASSEIPVGLTEAFF. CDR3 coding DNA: TGTGCCAGCAGTGAAATCCCGGTGGGGCTCACTGAAGCTTTCTTT.

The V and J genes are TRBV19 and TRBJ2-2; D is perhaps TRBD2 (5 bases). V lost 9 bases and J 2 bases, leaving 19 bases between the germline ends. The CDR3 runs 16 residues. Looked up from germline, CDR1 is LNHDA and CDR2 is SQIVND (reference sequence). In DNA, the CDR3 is TGTGCCAGCAACTCAGGACTTAACTCTAACACCGGGGAGCTGTTTTTT. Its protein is CASNSGLNSNTGELFF.

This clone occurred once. The CDR3 sequence is CASSQASGKDTDTQYF. The CDR3 DNA reads as TGTGCCAGCAGCCAAGCCAGCGGGAAGGACACAGATACGCAGTATTTT. This chain links TRBV4-2 with TRBJ2-3, with TRBD2 identical over 7 bases. The V segment lost 1 base and the J segment 2 bases; nucleotides outside the gene matches: 6. Germline lookup yields CDR1 LGHNA and CDR2 YNFKEQ. The length of the CDR3 is 16 residues.

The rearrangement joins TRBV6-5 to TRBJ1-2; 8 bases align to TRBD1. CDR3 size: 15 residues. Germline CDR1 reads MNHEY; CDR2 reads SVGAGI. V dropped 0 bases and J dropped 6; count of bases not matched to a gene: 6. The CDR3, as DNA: TGTGCCAGCAGTTACTCCGGACAGGGTGACCATGGCTACACCTTC. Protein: CASSYSGQGDHGYTF.

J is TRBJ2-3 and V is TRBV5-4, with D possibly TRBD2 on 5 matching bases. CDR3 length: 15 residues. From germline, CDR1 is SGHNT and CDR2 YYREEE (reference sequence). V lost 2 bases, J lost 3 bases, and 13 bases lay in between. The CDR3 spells CASSFLRERTDTQYF. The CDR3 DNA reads TGTGCCAGCAGCTTTCTGAGGGAGAGGACAGATACGCAGTATTTT.

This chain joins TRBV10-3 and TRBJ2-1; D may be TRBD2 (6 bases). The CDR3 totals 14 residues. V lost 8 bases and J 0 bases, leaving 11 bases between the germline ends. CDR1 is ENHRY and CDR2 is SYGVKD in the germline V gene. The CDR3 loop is CAIRTTSSYNEQFF. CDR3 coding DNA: TGTGCCATCCGGACTACGAGCTCCTACAATGAGCAGTTCTTC.

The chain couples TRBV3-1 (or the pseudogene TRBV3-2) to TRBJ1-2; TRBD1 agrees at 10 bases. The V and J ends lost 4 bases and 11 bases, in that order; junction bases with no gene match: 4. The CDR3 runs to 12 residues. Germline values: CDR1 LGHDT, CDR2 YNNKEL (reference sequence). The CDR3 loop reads CASSLRGQGYTF. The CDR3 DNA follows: TGTGCCAGCAGCCTCCGGGGACAGGGGTACACCTTC.

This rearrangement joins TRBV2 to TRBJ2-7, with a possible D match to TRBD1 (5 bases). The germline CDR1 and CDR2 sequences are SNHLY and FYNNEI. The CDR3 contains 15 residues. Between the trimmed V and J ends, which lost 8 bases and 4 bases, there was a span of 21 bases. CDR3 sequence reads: CASFPDSLLKYEQYF. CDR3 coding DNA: TGTGCCAGCTTCCCCGACAGCTTACTGAAATACGAGCAGTACTTC.

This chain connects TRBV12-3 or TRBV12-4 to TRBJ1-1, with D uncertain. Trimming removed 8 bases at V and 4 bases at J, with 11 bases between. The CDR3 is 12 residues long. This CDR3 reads CASSGVSTEAFF. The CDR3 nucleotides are TGTGCCAGCTCCGGAGTCTCCACTGAAGCTTTCTTT.

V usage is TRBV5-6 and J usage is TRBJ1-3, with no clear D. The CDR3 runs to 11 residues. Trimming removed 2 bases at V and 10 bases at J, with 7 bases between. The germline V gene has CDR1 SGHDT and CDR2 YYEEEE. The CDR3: CASSFDMTIYF. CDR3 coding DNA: TGTGCCAGCAGCTTTGACATGACCATATATTTT.

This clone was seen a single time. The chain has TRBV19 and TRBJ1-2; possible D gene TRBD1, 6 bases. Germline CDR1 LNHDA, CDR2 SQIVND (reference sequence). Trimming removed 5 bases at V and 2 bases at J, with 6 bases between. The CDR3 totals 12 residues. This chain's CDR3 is CASSGTNYGYTF. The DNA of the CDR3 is TGTGCCAGTAGTGGGACAAACTATGGCTACACCTTC. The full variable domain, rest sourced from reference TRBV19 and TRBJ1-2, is DGGITQSPKYLFRKEGQNVTLSCEQNLNHDAMYWYRQDPGQGLRLIYYSQIVNDFQKGDIAEGYSVSREKKESFPLTVTSAQKNPTAFYLCASSGTNYGYTFGSGTRLTVV.

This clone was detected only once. The CDR3 is CASSQAGPYEQYF. The CDR3 DNA reads TGTGCCAGCAGCCAGGCGGGGCCCTACGAGCAGTACTTC. This chain uses TRBV11-3 with TRBJ2-7; D might be TRBD2 (6 bases). Trimming took 5 bases from V and 2 from J, leaving 10 bases between them. This CDR3 spans 13 amino acids. Germline V lookup: CDR1 SGHNT, CDR2 YENEEA.